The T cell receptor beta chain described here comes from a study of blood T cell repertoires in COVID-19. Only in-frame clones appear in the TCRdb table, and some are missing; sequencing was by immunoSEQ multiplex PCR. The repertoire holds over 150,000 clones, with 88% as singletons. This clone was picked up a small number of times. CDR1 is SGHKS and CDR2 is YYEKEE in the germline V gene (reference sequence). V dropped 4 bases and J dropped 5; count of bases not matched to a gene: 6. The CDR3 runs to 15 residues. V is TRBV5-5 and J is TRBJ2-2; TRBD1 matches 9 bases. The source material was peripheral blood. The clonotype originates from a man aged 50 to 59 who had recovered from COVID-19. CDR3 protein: CASSPLTGGTGELFF. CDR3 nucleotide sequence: TGTGCCAGCAGCCCGCTGACAGGGGGTACCGGGGAGCTGTTTTTT. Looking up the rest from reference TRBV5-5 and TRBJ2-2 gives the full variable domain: DAGVTQSPTHLIKTRGQQVTLRCSPISGHKSVSWYQQVLGQGPQFIFQYYEKEERGRGNFPDRFSARQFPNYSSELNVNALLLGDSALYLCASSPLTGGTGELFFGEGSRLTVL.